A single sample is the source of the 18 T cell receptor beta chains below, sequenced in a study of cytomegalovirus exposure and HLA in healthy donors. PCR employed 60 Vbeta and 13 Jbeta primers. The table came from immunoSEQ multiplex PCR; TCRdb's copy has only in-frame clones and leaves some out. The profile shows 130,000 to 150,000 clones, roughly four fifths of them singletons. Specimen: PBMCs. The receptors shown here come from a man aged 35-49 years in good health and CMV-seropositive.

The V call is TRBV11-1, the J call TRBJ2-1; tentatively, D is TRBD1 (6 bases). Per the germline V gene, CDR1 is SGHAT and CDR2 is FQDESV (reference sequence). Trimming removed 2 bases from V and 1 base from J, with 12 bases in between. The CDR3 runs to 16 residues. The CDR3: CASSLPRTVSYNEQFF. The CDR3 DNA sequence: TGTGCCAGCAGCTTACCTAGGACAGTTTCCTACAATGAGCAGTTCTTC.

Of note for this clone: In the same sample, other DNA sequences code for this CDR3. The rearrangement links TRBV6-5 to TRBJ2-1; TRBD2 agrees at 11 bases. Germline V gives CDR1 MNHEY, CDR2 SVGAGI. V was pared by 6 bases and J by 7 bases, with 5 bases of the junction left unmatched. The CDR3 extends over 14 amino acids. The CDR3 is CASSFSGRGNEQFF. The DNA of the CDR3 is TGTGCCAGCAGCTTTAGCGGGAGGGGAAATGAGCAGTTCTTC.

The rearrangement uses TRBV4-1 and TRBJ1-5; 10 positions agree with TRBD1. The germline V gene encodes CDR1 MGHRA and CDR2 YSYEKL. With 2 bases clipped from V and 3 bases from J, the junction kept 4 bases outside the gene matches. The CDR3 extends over 16 amino acids. The CDR3 bases are TGCGCCAGCAGCCAAAGGACAGGGGGGACCAATCAGCCCCAGCATTTT. Protein product: CASSQRTGGTNQPQHF.

The chain recombines TRBV6-5 with TRBJ1-2; no reliable D call. The CDR3 contains 15 residues. Germline-derived CDR1 and CDR2 are MNHEY and SVGAGI. Trimming left V 2 bases short and J 6 bases short, with 16 bases between. The CDR3 DNA is TGTGCCAGCAGTTACCACCGGCAGGTGAATAATGGCTACACCTTC. It specifies CASSYHRQVNNGYTF.

The CDR3, as DNA: TGTGCCAGTAGTACCTCAACTACACGAACTGGAAACACCATATATTTT. Translation: CASSTSTTRTGNTIYF. The rearrangement uses TRBV19 and TRBJ1-3; D is ambiguous. Trimming pared 4 bases from V and 2 bases from J, leaving 15 bases between. This CDR3 spans 16 amino acids. Germline CDR1 and CDR2: LNHDA and SQIVND (reference sequence).

There are a few counts of this clone. This chain links TRBV7-9 with TRBJ1-1, with D maybe TRBD1 (5 bases). The CDR3 extends over 14 amino acids. V lost 3 bases and J lost 5, with 13 bases in between. The germline gives CDR1 SEHNR, CDR2 FQNEAQ (reference sequence). In DNA form, the CDR3 reads TGTGCCAGCAGCTTGCGGGGCGGCGTAACTGAAGCTTTCTTT. As protein: CASSLRGGVTEAFF.

On this clone itself: Other DNA sequences in the sample encode the same CDR3. V and J are TRBV11-3 and TRBJ1-1; TRBD1 might be the D (6 bases). The ends were cut back, 5 bases at V and 1 base at J, with 8 bases in the middle. The germline gives CDR1 SGHNT, CDR2 YENEEA. The CDR3 length is 13 residues. The CDR3 nucleotides read TGTGCCAGCAGCCCCAGGGGGAACACTGAAGCTTTCTTT. Amino acids: CASSPRGNTEAFF. Filled out from reference TRBV11-3 and TRBJ1-1, the complete variable domain reads EAGVVQSPRYKIIEKKQPVAFWCNPISGHNTLYWYLQNLGQGPELLIRYENEEAVDDSQLPKDRFSAERLKGVDSTLKIQPAELGDSAVYLCASSPRGNTEAFFGQGTRLTVV.

This clone was seen a few times. This sequence joins TRBV6-6 and TRBJ2-1; TRBD1 aligns across 9 bases. The ends lost 6 bases at V and 9 bases at J; junction bases unmatched: 9. Per germline, CDR1 MNHNY and CDR2 SVGAGI (reference sequence). The CDR3 has 14 amino acids. The CDR3 sequence is CASSGDREKGEQFF. CDR3 bases: TGTGCCAGCAGCGGGGACAGGGAGAAAGGTGAGCAGTTCTTC.

The genes are TRBV4-3 and TRBJ2-3; maybe TRBD2 (5 bases). The CDR3 length is 17 residues. Germline V lookup: CDR1 LGHNA, CDR2 YSLEER. V was cut by 1 base and J by 2 bases, with 16 bases left in between. The CDR3, as DNA: TGCGCCAGCAGCCAAGCACTGAGCGGATCCCCCACAGATACGCAGTATTTT. It is translated as CASSQALSGSPTDTQYF.

This chain uses TRBV11-1 with TRBJ2-7, with D perhaps matching TRBD2 (5 bases). V was pared by 2 bases and J by 2 bases, with 10 bases between. CDR3 size: 14 residues. Looked up from germline, CDR1 is SGHAT and CDR2 is FQDESV (reference sequence). In nucleotides, the CDR3 is TGTGCCAGCAGCTTACTAGCAGGCACCTACGAGCAGTACTTC. Amino acid sequence: CASSLLAGTYEQYF.

This rearrangement joins TRBV9 to TRBJ2-5; 8 nucleotides line up with TRBD2. The CDR3 consists of 14 residues. Germline CDR1 is SGDLS and CDR2 is YYNGEE. After removal of 4 bases from V and 4 bases from J, the junction contained 6 bases not matched to a gene. The CDR3 region is CASSSRGLAETQYF. The CDR3 DNA reads TGTGCCAGCAGCTCCCGTGGACTAGCAGAGACCCAGTACTTC.

The chain uses TRBV7-2 and TRBJ2-7, with unresolved D. Germline V gene sequence: CDR1 SGHTA, CDR2 FQGNSA. V was shortened by 1 base and J by 3 bases, with 10 bases between the two germline ends. This CDR3 is 14 amino acids long. The CDR3 protein is CASSLGGPVYEQYF. The CDR3 DNA sequence: TGTGCCAGCAGCTTAGGCGGCCCCGTCTACGAGCAGTACTTC.

This clone was observed a few times. The V and J genes are TRBV28 and TRBJ1-5, with a possible D match to TRBD1 (5 bases). This CDR3 is 15 amino acids long. Germline lookup yields CDR1 MDHEN and CDR2 SYDVKM. V dropped 2 bases and J dropped 0 bases, with 8 bases sitting between them. Written as DNA, the CDR3 is TGTGCCAGCAGTTTAGGGGGGAATAGCAATCAGCCCCAGCATTTT. Encoded protein: CASSLGGNSNQPQHF.

This clone was seen more than once but under ten times. The V and J genes are TRBV7-3 and TRBJ2-3; D is possibly TRBD1 (7 bases). CDR1 is SGHTA and CDR2 is FQGTGA in the germline V gene. V lost 5 bases and J 4 bases, leaving 16 bases between the germline ends. CDR3 length equals 15 residues. The CDR3, as DNA: TGTGCCAGCAGCGAAGGAGGGGGCTACTCAGATACGCAGTATTTT. Its translation: CASSEGGGYSDTQYF.

This clone was observed a handful of times. V gene TRBV15 combines with J gene TRBJ2-1, with 7 bases fitting TRBD2. Trimming at V came to 6 bases and at J to 8 bases, leaving 10 bases not matched to a gene. Germline V gene lookup returns CDR1 LNHNV and CDR2 YYDKDF (reference sequence). The CDR3 consists of 14 residues. CDR3 DNA: TGTGCCACCAGTAGGTTGAGCGGGAAGGATGAGCAGTTCTTC. This gives the protein CATSRLSGKDEQFF.

The V and J genes are TRBV6-5 and TRBJ2-7, with 10 bases that match TRBD1. J was trimmed by 3 bases and V by 0 bases; bases with no gene match: 2. Germline V gene data show CDR1 as MNHEY and CDR2 as SVGAGI. This CDR3 is built from 15 residues. CDR3 in DNA: TGTGCCAGCAGTTACTCGCGGGACAGGGGCTACGAGCAGTACTTC. Translating it yields CASSYSRDRGYEQYF.

The chain combines TRBV10-3 with TRBJ1-1; TRBD1 is a possible D gene (5 bases). This CDR3 has 13 amino acids. Per the germline V gene, CDR1 is ENHRY and CDR2 is SYGVKD. V was trimmed by 9 bases and J by 2 bases, leaving 13 bases between them. The CDR3 coding sequence is TGTGCCATGCACCAGGGATTCAACACTGAAGCTTTCTTT. Protein sequence: CAMHQGFNTEAFF.

J is TRBJ1-2 and V is TRBV29-1; 7 nucleotides line up with TRBD1. J gave up 5 bases and V 0 bases, and 15 bases lay outside the gene matches. Germline assignment: CDR1 SQVTM and CDR2 ANQGSEA. The CDR3 extends over 17 amino acids. The CDR3, as DNA: TGCAGCGTTGAAGATCCACGCCGGGACAGATTACAATATGGCTACACCTTC. Its protein product is CSVEDPRRDRLQYGYTF.